The T cell receptor beta chain under discussion was sequenced for a study of Graves' ophthalmopathy and Graves' hyperthyroidism listed by TCRdb under 2018. Broadly, across the study: Peripheral blood samples were taken at the time of initial diagnosis, before any treatment was given. TCR beta repertoire signatures were used to distinguish Graves' ophthalmopathy from Graves' hyperthyroidism and to predict progression to ophthalmopathy. After sampling, hyperthyroidism patients received methimazole starting at 30 mg daily, and ophthalmopathy patients received high-dose intravenous methylprednisolone. For independent validation, a separate cohort was made up of around 19 hyperthyroidism patients plus 17 patients who later progressed from hyperthyroidism to ophthalmopathy. In several hyperthyroidism patients, the T-cell repertoire of thyroid tissue was compared with the T-cell repertoire of blood. In total, some 130 blood samples were TCR-sequenced: some 43 ophthalmopathy, under 85 hyperthyroidism and roughly 17 hyperthyroidism-to-ophthalmopathy patients. To explore V-J signatures distinguishing ophthalmopathy from hyperthyroidism, a discovery set of 100 patients (more than 40 ophthalmopathy, about 57 stable hyperthyroidism) was enrolled.

V trim: 1 base; J trim: 1 base; unmatched bases: 6. The germline V gene sets CDR1 to SGHDT and CDR2 to YYEEEE. Reading from cysteine to phenylalanine, the CDR3 counts 17 amino acids. The only DNA kept is the CDR3, 51 bases in frame from the first base. Ophthalmopathy patients had moderately to severely active disease, Clinical Activity Score of at least 3, NOSPECS grade of at least 4, and disease duration under 3 months. Patients with other autoimmune diseases, uncontrolled infections, pregnancy or lactation were excluded from the study. Clinical symptoms, serum thyroxine, TRAb, thyroid ultrasound and orbital computed tomography were used for diagnosis. Using Ficoll-Paque density gradient centrifugation, PBMCs were isolated from approximately 11 ml of fresh peripheral blood. Trizol reagent was used to extract the total RNA, and its quality was then checked on an Agilent 2100 Bioanalyzer. What the study reported, not specific to this receptor: In validation, the model predicted ophthalmopathy progression with about 70% sensitivity and roughly 72% specificity; fewer than 15 predicted patients were CT-confirmed with GO in a median of approximately six months. Among expanded thyroid clonotypes with frequency above 0.001, most also showed up in blood, which suggests that blood repertoires may reflect the thyroid immune response. Sample size was not statistically predetermined, and group allocation was not concealed from the investigators. The 13-signature model separated ophthalmopathy from stable hyperthyroidism with approximately 85% sensitivity and about 81% specificity in cross-validation, and 80%/75% in the test set.

This clonotype has a count of ten or more. This receptor's antigen is unknown. No much larger clone exists at a distance of one base, and base qualities are not known. TCR beta CDR3 regions were amplified from RNA transcripts for repertoire sequencing. HTBI primers and the Qiagen OneStep RT-PCR kit were used in a first-round RT-PCR, which was followed by a second-round multiplex PCR, size selection and purification. The libraries underwent paired-end sequencing with 100 bp reads on an Illumina HiSeq2000. In the source study's methods: SOAPnuke was used to process the reads, throwing out any read that had adapters, had uncalled bases, had a mean Phred below 15, or lacked an exact constant-primer or identifier match. COPE v1.2.5 was used to merge the high-quality paired reads. Unique nucleotide sequences were defined as clonotypes and aligned to IMGT TRB V, D and J references using MiTCR v1.1. Only V-J combinations with frequency above 0.0001 were analysed, covering approximately 99% of repertoires. For each V-J combination, a TCR clonal expansion and chaos score was defined as F50 clonal expansion divided by the chaos observed in the TCRdist matrix. Welch's t-statistics and random forest were used to reduce the features to approximately 13 V-J combinations, which were then used as input to a naive Bayes classifier. The similarity between thyroid and blood repertoires was quantified using the Morisita-Horn index. The public reads were quality trimmed at Q25 with fastp and then assembled into clones with MiXCR by TCRdb, keeping productive beta chains. A single entry per CDR3 protein holds the most common genes and DNA from its merged rows. TCRdb's processing, not the authors', yielded these V and J calls. For this sample the table gives about 40,000 distinct CDR3 sequences, of which about 51% were detected only once. The ten biggest clones cover roughly a sixth of the sample.

Source material: peripheral blood. The origin of this receptor is an adult man with Graves' ophthalmopathy. The receptor chain draws on TRBV5-6 and TRBJ2-5; TRBD2 agrees with 11 junctional bases. CDR3 loop: CASSLWTLAGGQETQYF. The DNA sequence is as follows: TGTGCCAGCAGCTTGTGGACGCTAGCGGGGGGCCAAGAGACCCAGTACTTC.